This T cell receptor (beta chain) originates from a study of T cell responses to AZD1222 COVID-19 vaccine. In this sample, this clone turned up a few times. Its specificity is unknown. The CDR3 is made up of 15 amino acids. General observations from the study: Vaccine-related CD4 TCRs covered spike, predominating at 160-218 and 743-854.

Sequenced by immunoSEQ multiplex PCR; TCRdb stores in-frame clones only, minus some. The sample shows approximately 170,000 clones, 75% to 90% of them seen only once. The sequenced sample was peripheral blood, obtained on day 0 of AZD1222 vaccination. The chain couples TRBV21-1 to TRBJ2-3. TRBV21-1 is termed a pseudogene. This receptor was obtained from an adult in good health. CDR3 bases: TGTGCCAGCAGCAAAAAGTATCCCCCGCCAGATACGCAGTATTTT. Its protein is CASSKKYPPPDTQYF.